The clone carrying this T cell receptor (beta chain) was counted many times. TCRdb re-analysed the 5' RACE reads in MiXCR, keeping a single row per CDR3 protein. The table records about 22,000 distinct CDR3 sequences, over 5.5% of them present only once. These data originate in a study of spatial heterogeneity in lung cancer. Time point reported: sample taken at primary tumor resection. The CDR3 is 13 amino acids. V lost 9 bases, J lost 0 bases, and 9 bases lay in between. CDR1 and CDR2 (germline): MNHEY, SVGAGI. This receptor was obtained from a male donor with early-stage non-small cell lung cancer. The sample in question was PBMCs, obtained at surgery. This chain connects TRBV6-5 to TRBJ2-1; D gene unclear. CDR3 sequence: CASHRSSYNEQFF. CDR3 nucleotides: TGTGCCAGTCACCGGAGCTCCTACAATGAGCAGTTCTTC.